The 8 T cell receptor beta chains below were found in one sample sequenced in a study of OX40 agonist ivuxolimab in advanced cancers. The method was immunoSEQ multiplex PCR; TCRdb's version includes in-frame clones alone and lacks a portion of them. Of about 87,000 clones listed, around four fifths were seen once; the top ten hold approximately 0.78%. The specimen was CD4+ or CD8+ T cells sorted from blood, collected in a trial of the OX40 agonist ivuxolimab. These receptors all come from an adult with an advanced solid tumor such as melanoma, head and neck, liver or kidney cancer.

The chain has TRBV27 and TRBJ1-2; unclear D gene. Germline V gives CDR1 MNHEY, CDR2 SMNVEV (reference sequence). The CDR3 extends over 15 amino acids. The V gene lost 3 bases and the J gene lost 8 bases, with 19 bases spanning the gap. The DNA of the CDR3 is TGTGCCAGCAGTTTGGCAGGAGTCACCCCGGGAGGCTACACCTTC. Translating it yields CASSLAGVTPGGYTF.

The V gene is TRBV5-4, the J gene TRBJ2-2; D not certain. CDR3 length equals 17 residues. V lost 0 bases to trimming and J lost 8 bases, with 20 bases between them. Germline V lookup: CDR1 SGHNT, CDR2 YYREEE (reference sequence). The chain's CDR3 is CASSLGANALIGGELFF. The CDR3 DNA sequence: TGTGCCAGCAGCTTGGGAGCTAATGCTCTTATTGGGGGGGAGCTGTTTTTT.

This CDR3 reads CAWSLSRDTEAFF. The CDR3, as DNA: TGTGCCTGGAGTTTAAGTAGGGACACTGAAGCTTTCTTT. The J gene is TRBJ1-1, the V gene TRBV30; D gene ambiguous. The CDR3 consists of 13 residues. Germline V gene lookup returns CDR1 GTSNPN and CDR2 SVGIG (reference sequence). Trimming stripped 2 bases from V and 3 bases from J, with 10 bases between.

This clone occurred a few times. V usage is TRBV5-4 and J usage is TRBJ1-2; D is unclear. The CDR3 spans 17 residues. V was clipped by 4 bases and J by 6 bases, with 25 bases between them. Germline CDR1 and CDR2: SGHNT and YYREEE (reference sequence). CDR3 region: CASSPSEFKEPTHGYTF. The CDR3 nucleotides are TGTGCCAGCAGCCCCTCGGAGTTTAAGGAACCAACCCATGGCTACACCTTC.

The chain combines TRBV27 with TRBJ2-1, with D perhaps TRBD2 (5 bases). Germline V gives CDR1 MNHEY, CDR2 SMNVEV (reference sequence). The CDR3 is 13 amino acids. Trimming took off 6 bases at V and 1 base at J, with 7 bases between the two ends. The DNA for the CDR3 is TGTGCCAGCAGCGGGATATCCTACAATGAGCAGTTCTTC. Translating it yields CASSGISYNEQFF.

V is TRBV6-5 and J is TRBJ2-7, with D hard to call. CDR1 is MNHEY and CDR2 is SVGAGI in the germline V gene. Deletions cut 6 bases from V and 7 bases from J, with 22 bases between. CDR3 size: 15 residues. The CDR3 nucleotides are TGTGCCAGCAGGACCTCAGATGGCTACCTGGGGGAGCAGTACTTC. Protein: CASRTSDGYLGEQYF.

The genes are TRBV7-9 and TRBJ1-2; TRBD1 aligns across 8 bases. The V and J ends lost 5 bases and 5 bases, in that order; junction bases with no gene match: 10. Per germline, CDR1 SEHNR and CDR2 FQNEAQ (reference sequence). The CDR3 sequence is 15 residues long. The CDR3 DNA is TGTGCCAGCAGCCTCTACCGGGACAGGCTTTATGGCTACACCTTC. As protein: CASSLYRDRLYGYTF.

The chain carries TRBV7-2 and TRBJ1-2; 9 nucleotides align to TRBD1. The CDR3 has 15 amino acids. From germline, CDR1 is SGHTA and CDR2 FQGNSA. V lost 0 bases to trimming and J lost 4 bases; unmatched junction nucleotides: 3. The CDR3 loop reads CASSLARDRVYGYTF. In DNA, the CDR3 is TGTGCCAGCAGCTTAGCTCGGGACAGGGTCTATGGCTACACCTTC.